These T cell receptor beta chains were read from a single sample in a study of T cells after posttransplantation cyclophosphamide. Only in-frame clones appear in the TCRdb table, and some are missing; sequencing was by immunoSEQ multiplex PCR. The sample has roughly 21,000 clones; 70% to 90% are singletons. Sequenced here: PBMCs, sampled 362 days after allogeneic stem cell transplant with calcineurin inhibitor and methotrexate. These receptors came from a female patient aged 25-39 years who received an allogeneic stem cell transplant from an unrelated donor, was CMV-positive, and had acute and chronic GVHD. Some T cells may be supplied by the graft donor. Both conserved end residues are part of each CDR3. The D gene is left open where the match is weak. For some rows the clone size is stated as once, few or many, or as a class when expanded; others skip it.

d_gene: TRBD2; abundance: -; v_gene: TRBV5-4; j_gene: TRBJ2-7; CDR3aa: CASSLFSGGPYEQYF; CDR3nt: TGTGCCAGCAGCTTGTTTAGCGGGGGCCCCTACGAGCAGTACTTC
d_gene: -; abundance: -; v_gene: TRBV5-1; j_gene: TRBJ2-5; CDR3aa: CASSLNGQSQETQYF; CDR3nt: TGCGCCAGCAGCTTGAATGGGCAGAGCCAAGAGACCCAGTACTTC
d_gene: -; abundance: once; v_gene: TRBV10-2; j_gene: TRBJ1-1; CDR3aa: CASLALNTEAFF; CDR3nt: TGCGCCAGCCTGGCCCTGAACACTGAAGCTTTCTTT
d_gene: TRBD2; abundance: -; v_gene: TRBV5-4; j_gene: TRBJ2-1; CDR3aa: CASGLAGNNEQFF; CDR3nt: TGTGCCAGCGGGCTAGCGGGAAACAATGAGCAGTTCTTC
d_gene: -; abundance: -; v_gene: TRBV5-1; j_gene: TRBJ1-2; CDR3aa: CASMVGSTQNYGYTF; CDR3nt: TGCGCCAGCATGGTTGGGTCGACACAGAACTATGGCTACACCTTC
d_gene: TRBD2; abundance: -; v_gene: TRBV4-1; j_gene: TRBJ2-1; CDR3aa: CASSQIAGGGYNEQFF; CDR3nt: TGCGCCAGCAGCCAGATAGCGGGAGGAGGATACAATGAGCAGTTCTTC
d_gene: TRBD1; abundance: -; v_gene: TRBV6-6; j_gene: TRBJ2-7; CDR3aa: CASTSGGSDEQYF; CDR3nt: TGTGCCAGCACCTCAGGGGGCTCGGACGAGCAGTACTTC
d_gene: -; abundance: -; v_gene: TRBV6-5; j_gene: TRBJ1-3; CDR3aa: CASSYSAGINTIYF; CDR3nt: TGTGCCAGCAGTTACTCAGCAGGGATAAACACCATATATTTT
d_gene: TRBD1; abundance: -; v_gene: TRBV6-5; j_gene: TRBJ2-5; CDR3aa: CASSGTGGSETQYF; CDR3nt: TGTGCCAGCAGTGGTACAGGGGGCTCGGAGACCCAGTACTTC
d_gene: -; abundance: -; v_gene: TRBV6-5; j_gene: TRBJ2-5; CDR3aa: CASRRTEQETQYF; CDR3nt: TGTGCCAGCAGGAGGACAGAGCAAGAGACCCAGTACTTC
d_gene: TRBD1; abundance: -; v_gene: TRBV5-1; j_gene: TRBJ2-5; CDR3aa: CASRLGTGKETQYF; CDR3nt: TGCGCCAGCAGACTCGGGACAGGGAAAGAGACCCAGTACTTC
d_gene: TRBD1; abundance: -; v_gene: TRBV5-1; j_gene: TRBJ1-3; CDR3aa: CASSQGASGNTIYF; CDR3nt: TGCGCCAGCAGCCAGGGGGCCTCTGGAAACACCATATATTTT
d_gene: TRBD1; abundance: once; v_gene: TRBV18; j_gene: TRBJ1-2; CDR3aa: CASSPPGQHLNYGYTF; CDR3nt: TGTGCCAGCTCACCCCCGGGACAGCATCTTAACTATGGCTACACCTTC
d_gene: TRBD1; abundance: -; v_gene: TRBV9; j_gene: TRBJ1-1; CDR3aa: CASSVVGTGDRNTEAFF; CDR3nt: TGTGCCAGCAGCGTAGTCGGGACAGGGGACAGGAACACTGAAGCTTTCTTT
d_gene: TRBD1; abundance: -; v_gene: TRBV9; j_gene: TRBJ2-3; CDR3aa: CASSDRTGVLSTDTQYF; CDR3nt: TGTGCCAGCAGCGATCGAACAGGGGTCCTTAGCACAGATACGCAGTATTTT
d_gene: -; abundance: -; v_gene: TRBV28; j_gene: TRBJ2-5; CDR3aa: CASSIAAVETQYF; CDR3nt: TGTGCCAGCAGTATCGCAGCGGTAGAGACCCAGTACTTC
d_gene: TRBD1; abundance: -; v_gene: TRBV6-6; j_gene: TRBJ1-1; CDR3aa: CASSSLDRGNTEAFF; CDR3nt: TGTGCCAGCAGTTCCCTGGACAGGGGCAACACTGAAGCTTTCTTT
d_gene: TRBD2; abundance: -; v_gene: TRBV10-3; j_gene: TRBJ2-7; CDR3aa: CAISIRTFKLGLASYEQYF; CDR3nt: TGTGCCATCAGCATACGAACTTTCAAATTGGGACTAGCGAGCTACGAGCAGTACTTC
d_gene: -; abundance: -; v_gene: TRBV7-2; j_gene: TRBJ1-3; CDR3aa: CASSQIWDTSRNTIYF; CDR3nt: TGTGCCAGCAGCCAGATATGGGACACCTCAAGAAACACCATATATTTT
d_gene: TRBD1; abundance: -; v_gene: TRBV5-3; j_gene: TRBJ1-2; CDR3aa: CARSSPPGQGAIYYGYTF; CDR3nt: TGTGCCAGAAGCTCGCCTCCGGGACAGGGGGCTATTTACTATGGCTACACCTTC
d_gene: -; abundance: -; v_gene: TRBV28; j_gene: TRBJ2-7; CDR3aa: CASTPGSWEDEQYF; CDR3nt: TGTGCCAGCACACCAGGGAGTTGGGAGGACGAGCAGTACTTC
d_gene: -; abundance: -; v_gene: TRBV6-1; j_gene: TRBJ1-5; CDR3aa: CASSERGSSNQPQHF; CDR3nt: TGTGCCAGCAGCGAAAGAGGTTCTTCCAATCAGCCCCAGCATTTT
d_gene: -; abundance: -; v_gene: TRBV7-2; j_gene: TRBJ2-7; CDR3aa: CASSPNPNYEQYF; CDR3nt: TGTGCCAGCAGCCCCAATCCAAACTACGAGCAGTACTTC
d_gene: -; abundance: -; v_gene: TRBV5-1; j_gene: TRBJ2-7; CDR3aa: CASSLRGTDEQYF; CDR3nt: TGCGCCAGCAGCTTGAGGGGCACCGACGAGCAGTACTTC
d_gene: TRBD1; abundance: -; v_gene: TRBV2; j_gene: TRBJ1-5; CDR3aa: CASTQTGGYQPQHF; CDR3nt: TGTGCCAGCACCCAGACAGGGGGGTATCAGCCCCAGCATTTT
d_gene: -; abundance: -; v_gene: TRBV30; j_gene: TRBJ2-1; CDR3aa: CAWSIREQFF; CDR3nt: TGTGCCTGGAGTATCCGGGAGCAGTTCTTC
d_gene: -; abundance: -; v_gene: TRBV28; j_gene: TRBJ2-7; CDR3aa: CASRVAATFYEQYF; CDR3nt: TGTGCCAGCAGAGTAGCGGCGACCTTTTACGAGCAGTACTTC
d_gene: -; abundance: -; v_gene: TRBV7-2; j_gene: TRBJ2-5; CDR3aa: CASSSLASGWETQYF; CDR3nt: TGTGCCAGCAGCTCGCTAGCGTCGGGGTGGGAGACCCAGTACTTC
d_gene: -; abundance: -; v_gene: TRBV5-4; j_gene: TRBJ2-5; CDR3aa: CASSWGPDQETQYF; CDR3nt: TGTGCCAGCAGTTGGGGGCCAGACCAAGAGACCCAGTACTTC
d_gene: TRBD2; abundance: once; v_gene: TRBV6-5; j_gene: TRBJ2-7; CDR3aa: CASITGGTSYEQYF; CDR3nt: TGTGCCAGCATTACCGGGGGGACCTCCTACGAGCAGTACTTC
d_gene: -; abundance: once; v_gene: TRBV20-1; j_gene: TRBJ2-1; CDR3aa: CSARDLDEQFF; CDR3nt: TGCAGTGCTAGAGATCTTGATGAGCAGTTCTTC
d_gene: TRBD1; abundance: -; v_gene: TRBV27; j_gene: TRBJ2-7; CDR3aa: CASSLSDRGYEQYF; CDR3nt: TGTGCCAGCAGTTTATCGGACAGGGGCTACGAGCAGTACTTC
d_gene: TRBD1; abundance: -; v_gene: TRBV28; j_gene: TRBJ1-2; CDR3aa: CASSLVGTDIYGYTF; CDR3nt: TGTGCCAGCAGCCTGGTGGGGACAGACATCTATGGCTACACCTTC
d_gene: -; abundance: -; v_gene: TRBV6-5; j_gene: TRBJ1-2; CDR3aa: CASSYYSAGVNYGYTF; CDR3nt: TGTGCCAGCAGTTACTACTCCGCAGGGGTTAACTATGGCTACACCTTC
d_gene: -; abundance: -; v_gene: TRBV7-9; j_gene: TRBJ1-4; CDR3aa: CASSLGGVSNEKLFF; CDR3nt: TGTGCCAGCAGCTTGGGAGGGGTCTCAAATGAAAAACTGTTTTTT
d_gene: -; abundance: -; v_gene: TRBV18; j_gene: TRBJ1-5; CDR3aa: CASSPSRTDLKGNQPQHF; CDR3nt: TGTGCCAGCTCACCTTCCCGGACAGACCTTAAGGGCAATCAGCCCCAGCATTTT
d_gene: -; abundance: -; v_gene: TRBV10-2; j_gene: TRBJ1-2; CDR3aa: CASSTTGVDGYTF; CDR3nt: TGCGCCAGCAGTACCACCGGAGTAGATGGCTACACCTTC